A selection of T cell receptor beta chains follows, all from one sample in a study of blood T cell repertoires in COVID-19. Produced via immunoSEQ multiplex PCR; TCRdb's table is partial and in-frame only. The sample carries hundreds of thousands of clones, around 88% recorded once. What was sequenced was peripheral blood. The receptors derive from a woman younger than 45 with COVID-19, enrolled during active disease. The CDR3 runs from the conserved cysteine through the conserved F or W. D genes are given only for firm matches. A row's size may be missing; if present it is once, few, many or a size class.

d_gene: .
abundance: once
j_gene: TRBJ1-5
v_gene: TRBV7-9
CDR3aa: CASSSTGNQPQHF
CDR3nt: TGTGCCAGCAGCTCTACAGGAAATCAGCCCCAGCATTTT

d_gene: .
abundance: .
j_gene: TRBJ1-2
v_gene: TRBV28
CDR3aa: CASLQDHYGYTF
CDR3nt: TGTGCCAGCCTACAGGATCACTATGGCTACACCTTC

d_gene: TRBD1
abundance: .
j_gene: TRBJ2-7
v_gene: TRBV4-1
CDR3aa: CASSQPGQTSYEQYF
CDR3nt: TGCGCCAGCAGCCAACCGGGACAGACTTCCTACGAGCAGTACTTC

d_gene: .
abundance: .
j_gene: TRBJ1-2
v_gene: TRBV12-3/TRBV12-4
CDR3aa: CASSARQAYGYTF
CDR3nt: TGTGCCAGCAGTGCGCGACAGGCCTATGGCTACACCTTC

d_gene: TRBD1
abundance: .
j_gene: TRBJ1-1
v_gene: TRBV10-1
CDR3aa: CASSEGTGSTEAFF
CDR3nt: TGCGCCAGCAGTGAGGGGACAGGGAGCACTGAAGCTTTCTTT

d_gene: TRBD2
abundance: .
j_gene: TRBJ2-1
v_gene: TRBV7-9
CDR3aa: CASSLLSSGSYEQFF
CDR3nt: TGTGCCAGCAGCTTATTGTCTAGCGGGAGCTATGAGCAGTTCTTC

d_gene: TRBD1
abundance: once
j_gene: TRBJ1-4
v_gene: TRBV2
CDR3aa: CASSDGTQGEKLFF
CDR3nt: TGTGCCAGCAGTGACGGGACACAGGGGGAAAAACTGTTTTTT

d_gene: .
abundance: .
j_gene: TRBJ2-1
v_gene: TRBV11-3
CDR3aa: CASSLFSGDEQFF
CDR3nt: TGTGCCAGCAGCTTATTTTCAGGCGATGAGCAGTTCTTC

d_gene: .
abundance: .
j_gene: TRBJ2-1
v_gene: TRBV6-2/TRBV6-3
CDR3aa: CASSYKSTSQLNYNEQFF
CDR3nt: TGTGCCAGCAGTTACAAGTCCACTAGCCAACTTAATTACAATGAGCAGTTCTTC

d_gene: TRBD1
abundance: .
j_gene: TRBJ1-1
v_gene: TRBV19
CDR3aa: CASSITGANTEAFF
CDR3nt: TGTGCCAGTAGTATAACAGGGGCGAACACTGAAGCTTTCTTT

d_gene: TRBD2
abundance: .
j_gene: TRBJ2-1
v_gene: TRBV6-6
CDR3aa: CASSYPSGTNEQFF
CDR3nt: TGTGCCAGCAGTTACCCTAGCGGGACGAATGAGCAGTTCTTC

d_gene: .
abundance: once
j_gene: TRBJ1-3
v_gene: TRBV28
CDR3aa: CASSSPGGNTIYF
CDR3nt: TGTGCCAGCAGTTCGCCCGGGGGAAACACCATATATTTT

d_gene: .
abundance: .
j_gene: TRBJ1-6
v_gene: TRBV4-3
CDR3aa: CASSQDTGYNSPLHF
CDR3nt: TGCGCCAGCAGCCAAGATACGGGGTATAATTCACCCCTCCACTTT

d_gene: .
abundance: .
j_gene: TRBJ1-1
v_gene: TRBV7-9
CDR3aa: CASSLGMNTEAFF
CDR3nt: TGTGCCAGCAGCTTAGGTATGAACACTGAAGCTTTCTTT

d_gene: .
abundance: once
j_gene: TRBJ1-5
v_gene: TRBV7-2
CDR3aa: CASSLVAPLSNQPQHF
CDR3nt: TGTGCCAGCAGCTTAGTGGCCCCCCTTAGCAATCAGCCCCAGCATTTT

d_gene: TRBD2
abundance: once
j_gene: TRBJ2-3
v_gene: TRBV5-1
CDR3aa: CASSLAATSGGTDTQYF
CDR3nt: TGCGCCAGCAGCTTGGCCGCGACTAGCGGGGGTACAGATACGCAGTATTTT

d_gene: TRBD1
abundance: .
j_gene: TRBJ1-2
v_gene: TRBV5-1
CDR3aa: CASSPGTEGYGYTF
CDR3nt: TGCGCCAGCAGCCCTGGGACAGAGGGTTATGGCTACACCTTC

d_gene: .
abundance: .
j_gene: TRBJ1-2
v_gene: TRBV12-3/TRBV12-4
CDR3aa: CASSFSGFDGYTF
CDR3nt: TGTGCCAGCAGTTTCTCGGGGTTCGATGGCTACACCTTC